A selection of T cell receptor beta chains follows, all from one sample in a study of cytomegalovirus exposure and HLA in healthy donors. Assay: immunoSEQ multiplex PCR; the TCRdb copy retains only in-frame clones and omits some. Its clone listing holds under 65,000 clones. The sample consisted of PBMCs. The source of these receptors is a woman aged 35 to 49 in good health and CMV-seronegative. Both conserved end residues are part of each CDR3. D genes are given only for firm matches.

V gene: TRBV5-1; J gene: TRBJ1-5; D gene: TRBD1; CDR3 protein: CATSGQGDQPQHF; CDR3 DNA: TGCGCCACCTCGGGACAGGGGGATCAGCCCCAGCATTTT
V gene: TRBV6-1; J gene: TRBJ1-6; D gene: TRBD1; CDR3 protein: CASRPGQDDSPLHF; CDR3 DNA: TGTGCCAGCAGACCGGGACAGGATGATTCACCCCTCCACTTT
V gene: TRBV30; J gene: TRBJ1-2; D gene: TRBD1; CDR3 protein: CAWSTGQGEGYGYTF; CDR3 DNA: TGTGCCTGGAGTACAGGACAGGGAGAGGGCTATGGCTACACCTTC
V gene: TRBV7-2; J gene: TRBJ1-1; D gene: TRBD1; CDR3 protein: CASSLAGTGGWNTEAFF; CDR3 DNA: TGTGCCAGCAGCTTGGCCGGGACAGGGGGCTGGAACACTGAAGCTTTCTTT
V gene: TRBV18; J gene: TRBJ2-7; D gene: NA; CDR3 protein: CASSPRSRAYEQYF; CDR3 DNA: TGTGCCAGCTCACCACGGTCCCGCGCCTACGAGCAGTACTTC
V gene: TRBV30; J gene: TRBJ2-7; D gene: TRBD1; CDR3 protein: CAWRRDRVTEQYF; CDR3 DNA: TGTGCCTGGAGGCGGGACAGGGTGACCGAGCAGTACTTC
V gene: TRBV7-2; J gene: TRBJ2-7; D gene: TRBD1; CDR3 protein: CASSLRPGGPYEQYF; CDR3 DNA: TGTGCCAGCAGTCTCAGACCAGGGGGTCCCTACGAGCAGTACTTC
V gene: TRBV27; J gene: TRBJ2-7; D gene: TRBD1; CDR3 protein: CATLDRVGEQYF; CDR3 DNA: TGTGCCACATTGGACAGGGTGGGCGAGCAGTACTTC
V gene: TRBV5-1; J gene: TRBJ2-7; D gene: NA; CDR3 protein: CASSWNGGYEQYF; CDR3 DNA: TGCGCCAGCAGCTGGAACGGGGGCTACGAGCAGTACTTC
V gene: TRBV20-1; J gene: TRBJ2-7; D gene: NA; CDR3 protein: CSARRTYEQYF; CDR3 DNA: TGCAGTGCTAGGAGGACCTACGAGCAGTACTTC
V gene: TRBV7-2; J gene: TRBJ2-7; D gene: TRBD2; CDR3 protein: CASRRLAGEQYF; CDR3 DNA: TGTGCCAGCAGACGACTAGCCGGCGAGCAGTACTTC
V gene: TRBV7-9; J gene: TRBJ1-1; D gene: NA; CDR3 protein: CASSLAPDLEAFF; CDR3 DNA: TGTGCCAGCAGCTTAGCTCCAGATCTTGAAGCTTTCTTT
V gene: TRBV19; J gene: TRBJ2-2; D gene: TRBD1; CDR3 protein: CASSIEGQGVTGELFF; CDR3 DNA: TGTGCCAGTAGTATCGAGGGACAGGGAGTCACCGGGGAGCTGTTTTTT
V gene: TRBV9; J gene: TRBJ2-3; D gene: NA; CDR3 protein: CASSAAGAWSTDTQYF; CDR3 DNA: TGTGCCAGCAGCGCTGCGGGGGCATGGAGCACAGATACGCAGTATTTT
V gene: TRBV5-6; J gene: TRBJ2-1; D gene: TRBD1; CDR3 protein: CASSQGVYNEQFF; CDR3 DNA: TGTGCCAGCAGTCAGGGGGTCTACAATGAGCAGTTCTTC
V gene: TRBV28; J gene: TRBJ2-7; D gene: TRBD1; CDR3 protein: CASIKSGTGFASGQYF; CDR3 DNA: TGTGCCAGCATCAAGAGTGGGACAGGGTTTGCCTCTGGGCAGTACTTC
V gene: TRBV6-1; J gene: TRBJ2-5; D gene: TRBD2; CDR3 protein: CASSEIGLAGGFQETQYF; CDR3 DNA: TGTGCCAGCAGTGAAATAGGACTAGCGGGGGGCTTCCAAGAGACCCAGTACTTC
V gene: TRBV6-1; J gene: TRBJ2-3; D gene: NA; CDR3 protein: CASSEAHGGLGTDTQYF; CDR3 DNA: TGTGCCAGCAGTGAAGCACATGGAGGTCTTGGCACAGATACGCAGTATTTT
V gene: TRBV20-1; J gene: TRBJ1-4; D gene: NA; CDR3 protein: CSAREAEKLFF; CDR3 DNA: TGCAGTGCTAGAGAGGCAGAAAAACTGTTTTTT
V gene: TRBV5-1; J gene: TRBJ2-5; D gene: NA; CDR3 protein: CASSLVGREAQYF; CDR3 DNA: TGCGCCAGCAGCTTGGTCGGTCGAGAGGCCCAGTACTTC
V gene: TRBV7-8; J gene: TRBJ1-6; D gene: NA; CDR3 protein: CASSLRNSPLHF; CDR3 DNA: TGTGCCAGCAGTCTACGGAATTCACCCCTCCACTTT
V gene: TRBV5-1; J gene: TRBJ2-7; D gene: NA; CDR3 protein: CASQLRFGLDEQYF; CDR3 DNA: TGCGCCAGCCAACTAAGGTTCGGTCTTGACGAGCAGTACTTC
V gene: TRBV6-4; J gene: TRBJ2-2; D gene: NA; CDR3 protein: CASSDSQNTGELFF; CDR3 DNA: TGTGCCAGCAGTGACTCACAGAACACCGGGGAGCTGTTTTTT
V gene: TRBV7-9; J gene: TRBJ2-5; D gene: TRBD2; CDR3 protein: CASSSDGLAGVAQYF; CDR3 DNA: TGTGCCAGCAGCTCAGATGGACTAGCGGGGGTGGCCCAGTACTTC
V gene: TRBV19; J gene: TRBJ2-7; D gene: TRBD1; CDR3 protein: CASSPGQSYEQYF; CDR3 DNA: TGTGCCAGTAGTCCGGGACAGAGCTACGAGCAGTACTTC
V gene: TRBV30; J gene: TRBJ1-2; D gene: NA; CDR3 protein: CALGTNYGYTF; CDR3 DNA: TGTGCCCTAGGTACTAACTATGGCTACACCTTC
V gene: TRBV6-1; J gene: TRBJ2-7; D gene: TRBD1; CDR3 protein: CASRQGAYEQYF; CDR3 DNA: TGTGCCAGCCGACAGGGGGCCTACGAGCAGTACTTC
V gene: TRBV25-1; J gene: TRBJ2-3; D gene: NA; CDR3 protein: CASSRRRDTQYF; CDR3 DNA: TGTGCCAGCAGTCGGCGGAGAGATACGCAGTATTTT
V gene: TRBV2; J gene: TRBJ2-7; D gene: NA; CDR3 protein: CASRTRTGSYEQYF; CDR3 DNA: TGTGCCAGCAGGACCCGGACGGGGTCCTACGAGCAGTACTTC
V gene: TRBV25-1; J gene: TRBJ2-7; D gene: TRBD2; CDR3 protein: CASSDITSGSREQYF; CDR3 DNA: TGTGCCAGCAGTGACATCACTAGCGGGAGCCGAGAGCAGTACTTC
V gene: TRBV29-1; J gene: TRBJ2-5; D gene: TRBD2; CDR3 protein: CSVRLAGSAQETQYF; CDR3 DNA: TGCAGCGTCAGACTAGCGGGGTCTGCCCAAGAGACCCAGTACTTC
V gene: TRBV29-1; J gene: TRBJ2-1; D gene: TRBD2; CDR3 protein: CSVGRTSGDNEQFF; CDR3 DNA: TGCAGCGTTGGGAGGACTAGCGGGGACAATGAGCAGTTCTTC
V gene: TRBV4-3; J gene: TRBJ2-1; D gene: TRBD2; CDR3 protein: CASSQDPGLAGEDEQFF; CDR3 DNA: TGCGCCAGCAGCCAAGATCCGGGACTAGCGGGAGAGGATGAGCAGTTCTTC
V gene: TRBV4-2; J gene: TRBJ2-3; D gene: TRBD2; CDR3 protein: CASSHQGTSGGDTQYF; CDR3 DNA: TGTGCCAGCAGCCACCAAGGGACTAGCGGGGGGGATACGCAGTATTTT
V gene: TRBV15; J gene: TRBJ2-7; D gene: TRBD2; CDR3 protein: CATSRDRGGRNEQYF; CDR3 DNA: TGTGCCACCAGCAGAGATCGGGGGGGGCGGAACGAGCAGTACTTC
V gene: TRBV7-9; J gene: TRBJ2-1; D gene: TRBD2; CDR3 protein: CASSLAGGIMYNEQFF; CDR3 DNA: TGTGCCAGCAGCTTAGCGGGAGGGATCATGTACAATGAGCAGTTCTTC
V gene: TRBV5-5; J gene: TRBJ2-7; D gene: NA; CDR3 protein: CASSLRGYEQYF; CDR3 DNA: TGTGCCAGCAGCTTAAGGGGTTACGAGCAGTACTTC
V gene: TRBV5-1; J gene: TRBJ1-1; D gene: NA; CDR3 protein: CASSLWDQGTEAFF; CDR3 DNA: TGCGCCAGCAGCTTATGGGACCAGGGGACTGAAGCTTTCTTT
V gene: TRBV19; J gene: TRBJ2-1; D gene: TRBD2; CDR3 protein: CASSFAGTSGKNEQFF; CDR3 DNA: TGTGCCAGTAGTTTCGCCGGGACTAGCGGGAAAAATGAGCAGTTCTTC
V gene: TRBV5-4; J gene: TRBJ2-5; D gene: TRBD2; CDR3 protein: CASSSSGNQETQYF; CDR3 DNA: TGTGCCAGCAGCTCTAGCGGGAATCAAGAGACCCAGTACTTC
V gene: TRBV19; J gene: TRBJ2-6; D gene: TRBD1; CDR3 protein: CASSIVAQGAMGANVLTF; CDR3 DNA: TGTGCCAGTAGTATCGTCGCTCAGGGGGCGATGGGGGCCAACGTCCTGACTTTC
V gene: TRBV28; J gene: TRBJ1-3; D gene: TRBD1; CDR3 protein: CASTGEQGYSGNTIYF; CDR3 DNA: TGTGCCAGCACCGGTGAACAGGGGTACTCTGGAAACACCATATATTTT
V gene: TRBV28; J gene: TRBJ1-2; D gene: NA; CDR3 protein: CASSSYGYTF; CDR3 DNA: TGTGCCAGCAGCTCCTATGGCTACACCTTC
V gene: TRBV27; J gene: TRBJ1-1; D gene: NA; CDR3 protein: CASSLFLDTEAFF; CDR3 DNA: TGTGCCAGCAGTTTATTTCTTGACACTGAAGCTTTCTTT
V gene: TRBV11-2; J gene: TRBJ2-1; D gene: TRBD2; CDR3 protein: CASSLGPGGMLEQFF; CDR3 DNA: TGTGCCAGCAGCTTAGGACCGGGAGGGATGCTTGAGCAGTTCTTC
V gene: TRBV10-3; J gene: TRBJ2-7; D gene: TRBD1; CDR3 protein: CAIKGGQGPPSYYEQYF; CDR3 DNA: TGTGCCATCAAAGGGGGACAGGGGCCGCCCTCTTACTACGAGCAGTACTTC
V gene: TRBV7-9; J gene: TRBJ1-2; D gene: NA; CDR3 protein: CASSLDAGNYGYTF; CDR3 DNA: TGTGCCAGCAGCTTAGACGCCGGTAACTATGGCTACACCTTC
V gene: TRBV28; J gene: TRBJ2-4; D gene: TRBD2; CDR3 protein: CASSFLLAGSVNIQYF; CDR3 DNA: TGTGCCAGCAGTTTCCTGCTAGCGGGGAGCGTTAACATTCAGTACTTC
V gene: TRBV9; J gene: TRBJ2-5; D gene: TRBD1; CDR3 protein: CASSVEGTASEETQYF; CDR3 DNA: TGTGCCAGCAGCGTAGAGGGGACAGCCTCGGAAGAGACCCAGTACTTC
V gene: TRBV7-2; J gene: TRBJ2-2; D gene: TRBD1; CDR3 protein: CASSMRQGSTGELFF; CDR3 DNA: TGTGCCAGCAGCATGAGACAGGGGAGCACCGGGGAGCTGTTTTTT
V gene: TRBV10-2; J gene: TRBJ1-1; D gene: NA; CDR3 protein: CASSLTSRGRGMNTEAFF; CDR3 DNA: TGCGCCAGCAGCCTAACCTCAAGGGGGAGGGGGATGAACACTGAAGCTTTCTTT